Reported below is one TCR beta chain. Reverse transcription of roughly 0.5 to 1 ug RNA was carried out with random hexamers. TCRdb fed the immunoSEQ multiplex PCR reads into MiXCR, producing one record per CDR3 protein. The sample lists about 140,000 distinct CDR3 sequences, approximately 95% occurring once. The record originates from a study of CD8 T cells in Susac syndrome. Germline V CDR1 and CDR2: MGHDK, SYGVNS. This CDR3 has 16 residues. Trimming took off 6 bases at V and 1 base at J, with 13 bases between the two ends. The chain recombines TRBV25-1 with TRBJ2-6; a possible D gene is TRBD2 (5 bases). The material sequenced was CD4+ T cells from PBMCs. This TCR came from a human donor with Susac syndrome. Here the CDR3 reads CASRGELSSGANVLTF. In DNA form, the CDR3 reads TGTGCCAGCAGGGGAGAACTATCATCTGGGGCCAACGTCCTGACTTTC.